This T cell receptor beta chain was sequenced for a study of CD8 T cells in Susac syndrome. The CDR3 runs to 16 residues. With 0 bases clipped from V and 3 bases from J, the junction kept 8 bases outside the gene matches. CDR1 and CDR2 (germline): MGHRA, YSYEKL. RNA, at about 0.45 to 1 ug, was reverse transcribed with random hexamers. TCRdb re-called the immunoSEQ multiplex PCR reads with MiXCR, one entry per CDR3 protein. The data show about 430,000 distinct CDR3 sequences, approximately 85% seen once. A few counts support this clonotype. The rearrangement uses TRBV4-1 and TRBJ2-7, with 7 bases that match TRBD1. The specimen was CD8+ T cells from PBMCs. The TCR sequence derives from a human donor with multiple sclerosis. CDR3 DNA sequence: TGCGCCAGCAGCCAAGATTCGGCCAGGGGGATCTACGAGCAGTACTTC. Its translation: CASSQDSARGIYEQYF.